Listed below are T cell receptor beta chains from one sample, sequenced in a study of blood T cells in healthy people across ages. In TCRdb, the 5' RACE reads were re-called with MiXCR into one record per CDR3 protein. The table records around 1,900,000 distinct CDR3 sequences, roughly two fifths of them present only once. Sequenced input: blood. The receptors come from a human donor in good health. Each CDR3 is given with its conserved first and last residue. D genes are given only for firm matches. Clone size, where shown, is once, few, many, or a class for clones that have expanded.

v_gene: TRBV7-9; j_gene: TRBJ2-3; abundance: few; d_gene: .; CDR3nt: TGTGCCAGCAGCCTACGGAGTGTTATAAGCACAGATACGCAGTATTTT; CDR3aa: CASSLRSVISTDTQYF
v_gene: TRBV7-2; j_gene: TRBJ2-1; abundance: few; d_gene: TRBD2; CDR3nt: TGTGCCAGCAGCTTACGACTAGCGGGGGTTTACAATGAGCAGTTCTTC; CDR3aa: CASSLRLAGVYNEQFF
v_gene: TRBV7-2; j_gene: TRBJ2-5; abundance: .; d_gene: .; CDR3nt: TGTGCCAGCAGCTTACAACGGGGGCCGGAGGAGACCCAGTACTTC; CDR3aa: CASSLQRGPEETQYF
v_gene: TRBV12-3/TRBV12-4; j_gene: TRBJ2-1; abundance: .; d_gene: .; CDR3nt: TGTGCCAGCAGACGACTAGTCTTTGGTAACAATGAGCAGTTCTTC; CDR3aa: CASRRLVFGNNEQFF
v_gene: TRBV15; j_gene: TRBJ2-5; abundance: few; d_gene: .; CDR3nt: TGTGCCACCGGGCTGGTGGGGGGGCTGGAGACCCAGTACTTC; CDR3aa: CATGLVGGLETQYF
v_gene: TRBV20-1; j_gene: TRBJ2-2; abundance: .; d_gene: .; CDR3nt: TGCAGTGCTAGACCCAGGCCCCCCAACACCGGGGAGCTGTTTTTT; CDR3aa: CSARPRPPNTGELFF
v_gene: TRBV3-1; j_gene: TRBJ2-1; abundance: .; d_gene: .; CDR3nt: TGTACCAGCAGCCAAGTCAGGCTCAGAGGGGGGTCCTCGAGCTCCTACAATGAGCAGTTCTTC; CDR3aa: CTSSQVRLRGGSSSSYNEQFF
v_gene: TRBV4-1; j_gene: TRBJ2-7; abundance: .; d_gene: .; CDR3nt: TGCGCCAGCAGCCAAGTTCTCGTCTCCTACGAGCAGTACTTC; CDR3aa: CASSQVLVSYEQYF
v_gene: TRBV20-1; j_gene: TRBJ1-6; abundance: .; d_gene: .; CDR3nt: TGCAGTGCTAGAGTGGGGCCTATCTATAATTCACCCCTCCACTTT; CDR3aa: CSARVGPIYNSPLHF
v_gene: TRBV24-1; j_gene: TRBJ2-3; abundance: .; d_gene: .; CDR3nt: TGTGCCACCAGTGATTTGCCAGGCCCCTCCACAGATACGCAGTATTTT; CDR3aa: CATSDLPGPSTDTQYF
v_gene: TRBV7-2; j_gene: TRBJ2-4; abundance: .; d_gene: .; CDR3nt: TGTGCCAGCACCCCCGGCGGGGGCCGGAACATTCAGTACTTC; CDR3aa: CASTPGGGRNIQYF
v_gene: TRBV29-1; j_gene: TRBJ2-1; abundance: few; d_gene: .; CDR3nt: TGCAGCGTTCACTCCCCGGGTTACAATGAGCAGTTCTTC; CDR3aa: CSVHSPGYNEQFF
v_gene: TRBV29-1; j_gene: TRBJ1-1; abundance: .; d_gene: TRBD1; CDR3nt: TGCAGCGTCTCCGGACAGGTGGGCACTGAAGCTTTCTTT; CDR3aa: CSVSGQVGTEAFF
v_gene: TRBV5-1; j_gene: TRBJ2-1; abundance: .; d_gene: TRBD2; CDR3nt: TGCGCCAGCCGAAGGGGAAGCGGGGAGGGTGAGCAGTTCTTC; CDR3aa: CASRRGSGEGEQFF
v_gene: TRBV7-2; j_gene: TRBJ2-7; abundance: few; d_gene: .; CDR3nt: TGTGCCAGCACCTTAGCCGGGCTAGCGCTTAAATACGAGCAGTACTTC; CDR3aa: CASTLAGLALKYEQYF
v_gene: TRBV29-1; j_gene: TRBJ1-1; abundance: .; d_gene: .; CDR3nt: TGCAGCGTCGCTATGGGACTAGGGGACACTGAAGCTTTCTTT; CDR3aa: CSVAMGLGDTEAFF
v_gene: TRBV6-1; j_gene: TRBJ2-1; abundance: few; d_gene: TRBD2; CDR3nt: TGTGCCAGCTGGGAGCGGGGGGGCCGAGGTGAGCAGTTCTTC; CDR3aa: CASWERGGRGEQFF
v_gene: TRBV6-2/TRBV6-3; j_gene: TRBJ1-1; abundance: .; d_gene: .; CDR3nt: TGTGCCAGCAGTTACTCCAGGGGCAGGCCTCAGAACACTGAAGCTTTCTTT; CDR3aa: CASSYSRGRPQNTEAFF
v_gene: TRBV12-3/TRBV12-4; j_gene: TRBJ2-1; abundance: .; d_gene: .; CDR3nt: TGTGCCAGCAAGGTCAGGGGAAGCTACAATGAGCAGTTCTTC; CDR3aa: CASKVRGSYNEQFF
v_gene: TRBV5-1; j_gene: TRBJ2-5; abundance: many; d_gene: .; CDR3nt: TGTGCCAGCAGTTTAGCTAGCCGGGAGACCCAGTACTTC; CDR3aa: CASSLASRETQYF
v_gene: TRBV4-1; j_gene: TRBJ1-2; abundance: .; d_gene: .; CDR3nt: TGCGCCAGCAGCCAAGATCTAAGTGTCGGGGGCTACACCTTC; CDR3aa: CASSQDLSVGGYTF
v_gene: TRBV12-3/TRBV12-4; j_gene: TRBJ1-5; abundance: .; d_gene: .; CDR3nt: TGTGCCAGCAGTTTCGAAGCTCAGCCCCAGCATTTT; CDR3aa: CASSFEAQPQHF
v_gene: TRBV28; j_gene: TRBJ2-7; abundance: .; d_gene: .; CDR3nt: TGTGCCAGCAGTTTACCACAACAGGGAGGCTTGTACGAGCAGTACTTC; CDR3aa: CASSLPQQGGLYEQYF
v_gene: TRBV20-1; j_gene: TRBJ2-4; abundance: .; d_gene: .; CDR3nt: TGCAGTGCTAGAGAGGTATCCAAAAACATTCAGTACTTC; CDR3aa: CSAREVSKNIQYF
v_gene: TRBV4-3; j_gene: TRBJ2-3; abundance: .; d_gene: TRBD2; CDR3nt: TGCGCCAGCAGCCAAAGAGCGGGGGGGTCGGTAGATACGCAGTATTTT; CDR3aa: CASSQRAGGSVDTQYF
v_gene: TRBV6-6; j_gene: TRBJ2-7; abundance: .; d_gene: .; CDR3nt: TGTGCCAGCAGTTACTTGGGGGCTGACGAGCAGTACTTC; CDR3aa: CASSYLGADEQYF
v_gene: TRBV12-3/TRBV12-4; j_gene: TRBJ1-2; abundance: .; d_gene: .; CDR3nt: TGTGCCAGCAGTCCTTCAGGATGGCGCGGCTACACCTTC; CDR3aa: CASSPSGWRGYTF
v_gene: TRBV7-2; j_gene: TRBJ2-7; abundance: few; d_gene: .; CDR3nt: TGTGCCAGCAGCTTATCTGCAGACGCCTACGAGCAGTACTTC; CDR3aa: CASSLSADAYEQYF
v_gene: TRBV5-1; j_gene: TRBJ2-3; abundance: few; d_gene: .; CDR3nt: TGCGCCAGCAGCTTGGCCGCCGGAACCGGGACTAGCACAGATACGCAGTATTTT; CDR3aa: CASSLAAGTGTSTDTQYF
v_gene: TRBV10-3; j_gene: TRBJ2-3; abundance: .; d_gene: .; CDR3nt: TGTGCCATCAGAGTAAATAGCACAGATACGCAGTATTTT; CDR3aa: CAIRVNSTDTQYF
v_gene: TRBV10-3; j_gene: TRBJ1-1; abundance: few; d_gene: .; CDR3nt: TGTGCCATCAGTGAGCCGGGCGGGAGGATGACGAACACTGAAGCTTTCTTT; CDR3aa: CAISEPGGRMTNTEAFF
v_gene: TRBV6-2/TRBV6-3; j_gene: TRBJ2-1; abundance: .; d_gene: TRBD1; CDR3nt: TGTGCCAGCAGCAACCGCCGGGACAGGCAAGAGACCCAGTTCTTC; CDR3aa: CASSNRRDRQETQFF
v_gene: TRBV5-1; j_gene: TRBJ1-1; abundance: many; d_gene: TRBD1; CDR3nt: TGCGCCAGCAGCCCGGGACAGGGAATGAACACTGAAGCTTTCTTT; CDR3aa: CASSPGQGMNTEAFF
v_gene: TRBV9; j_gene: TRBJ1-1; abundance: .; d_gene: .; CDR3nt: TGTGCCAGCAGCGTTACACCGACTGCCCTGGAGGCTTTCTTT; CDR3aa: CASSVTPTALEAFF
v_gene: TRBV6-6; j_gene: TRBJ2-3; abundance: once; d_gene: TRBD1; CDR3nt: TGTGCCAGCAGACGGACAGGCTGGGGCACAGATACGCAGTATTTT; CDR3aa: CASRRTGWGTDTQYF
v_gene: TRBV6-5; j_gene: TRBJ2-2; abundance: .; d_gene: .; CDR3nt: TGTGCCAGCAGGAGAGATCCGAACACCGGGGAGCTGTTTTTT; CDR3aa: CASRRDPNTGELFF
v_gene: TRBV6-6; j_gene: TRBJ1-1; abundance: .; d_gene: .; CDR3nt: TGTGCCAGCAGTTGGGAGGGCGCGGACACTGAAGCTTTCTTT; CDR3aa: CASSWEGADTEAFF
v_gene: TRBV30; j_gene: TRBJ2-1; abundance: .; d_gene: .; CDR3nt: TGTGCCTGGAGTGCCCCCATAGATGGGCACAATGAGCAGTTCTTC; CDR3aa: CAWSAPIDGHNEQFF
v_gene: TRBV6-2/TRBV6-3; j_gene: TRBJ2-5; abundance: few; d_gene: .; CDR3nt: TGTGCCAGCAGTCCCCTCAGGGTAGAGACCCAGTACTTC; CDR3aa: CASSPLRVETQYF
v_gene: TRBV19; j_gene: TRBJ1-5; abundance: .; d_gene: .; CDR3nt: TGTGCCAGTAGTGGCCTTCATGTGAGCAATCAGCCCCAGCATTTT; CDR3aa: CASSGLHVSNQPQHF
v_gene: TRBV28; j_gene: TRBJ1-5; abundance: .; d_gene: TRBD1; CDR3nt: TGTGCCAGCAGTTTCCCGGACAGGGATGGTCAGCCCCAGCATTTT; CDR3aa: CASSFPDRDGQPQHF
v_gene: TRBV11-2; j_gene: TRBJ2-1; abundance: .; d_gene: .; CDR3nt: TGTGCCAGCAGCTTAGTTAGTCGGGGTGAGCAGTTCTTC; CDR3aa: CASSLVSRGEQFF
v_gene: TRBV20-1; j_gene: TRBJ2-3; abundance: .; d_gene: TRBD2; CDR3nt: TGCAGTACTATGGAGGGATCTAGCGGTTGGGGAGATACGCAGTATTTT; CDR3aa: CSTMEGSSGWGDTQYF
v_gene: TRBV7-9; j_gene: TRBJ2-7; abundance: few; d_gene: TRBD1; CDR3nt: TGTGCCAGCAGCTTTAAGATCGGACAGGGGACCTACGAGCAGTACTTC; CDR3aa: CASSFKIGQGTYEQYF
v_gene: TRBV20-1; j_gene: TRBJ1-5; abundance: once; d_gene: .; CDR3nt: TGCAGTGCTCGCCTATTGAATCAGCCCCAGCATTTT; CDR3aa: CSARLLNQPQHF
v_gene: TRBV4-2; j_gene: TRBJ2-3; abundance: few; d_gene: .; CDR3nt: TGTGCCAGCAGCCAAGATCTGGGGACCCCCCCAGATACGCAGTATTTT; CDR3aa: CASSQDLGTPPDTQYF
v_gene: TRBV20-1; j_gene: TRBJ1-5; abundance: .; d_gene: TRBD1; CDR3nt: TGCAGTGCCCCCGGACAGGGTTCTTATCAGCCCCAGCATTTT; CDR3aa: CSAPGQGSYQPQHF
v_gene: TRBV14; j_gene: TRBJ2-7; abundance: .; d_gene: .; CDR3nt: TGTGCCAGCAGCCAAGGGTCTGCTACAACCTACGAGCAGTACTTC; CDR3aa: CASSQGSATTYEQYF